Below, 7 T cell receptor beta chains from the same sample are listed, as sequenced in a study of cytomegalovirus exposure and HLA in healthy donors. TCRdb's table, derived via immunoSEQ multiplex PCR, lists solely in-frame clones and lacks some. The table records about 110,000 clones, approximately 90% of them present only once. The sequencing sample was made of PBMCs. The receptors come from a woman under 30 in good health and CMV-seropositive.

The chain uses TRBV18 and TRBJ2-7, with D maybe TRBD1 (5 bases). CDR3 length equals 14 residues. The germline V gene encodes CDR1 KGHSH and CDR2 LQKENI. V lost 3 bases to trimming and J lost 4 bases, with 13 bases between them. The CDR3 loop is CASSPRREGYEQYF. The CDR3 coding sequence is TGTGCCAGCTCACCGCGCAGGGAAGGTTACGAGCAGTACTTC.

About this clone itself: The sample carries other DNA sequences with the same CDR3. V is TRBV11-3 and J is TRBJ2-7; D not certain. CDR1 is SGHNT and CDR2 is YENEEA in the germline V gene. The CDR3 runs 12 residues. V was pared by 0 bases and J by 2 bases, with 2 bases between. CDR3 sequence reads: CASSLDTYEQYF. The CDR3 bases are TGTGCCAGCAGCTTAGACACCTACGAGCAGTACTTC.

This clone is a singleton in its sample. The chain is built from TRBV28 and TRBJ1-1; 8 bases align to TRBD1. Germline lookup yields CDR1 MDHEN and CDR2 SYDVKM. The CDR3 runs to 15 residues. Trimming cost V 7 bases and J 11 bases; bases outside gene matches: 18. The DNA for the CDR3 is TGTGCCAGCATCGGGGGAGGGACAGGACTCTCTTCCGCTTTCTTT. It codes for CASIGGGTGLSSAFF.

V and J are TRBV29-1 and TRBJ2-1, with 8 bases fitting TRBD2. The CDR3 has 14 residues. Germline V CDR1 and CDR2: SQVTM, ANQGSEA. Trimming removed 0 bases from V and 8 bases from J; junction bases left unmatched: 6. CDR3 loop: CSVEERGAYYEQFF. Written as DNA, the CDR3 is TGCAGCGTTGAAGAGCGGGGGGCCTATTATGAGCAGTTCTTC.

This sequence joins TRBV18 and TRBJ1-1; 9 positions agree with TRBD1. Per the germline V gene, CDR1 is KGHSH and CDR2 is LQKENI. V shed 6 bases and J 8 bases; nucleotides not matched to a gene: 10. This CDR3 is 14 amino acids long. The CDR3 DNA reads TGTGCCAGCTCGGGGACAGGGCGAACAACCGAAGCTTTCTTT. The encoded protein is CASSGTGRTTEAFF.

The chain joins TRBV9 to TRBJ1-5, with D tentatively TRBD1 (5 bases). Trimming shortened V by 4 bases and J by 3 bases, and 8 bases separated the two germline ends. CDR1 is SGDLS and CDR2 is YYNGEE in the germline V gene. The CDR3 has 13 amino acids. The CDR3 protein is CASSRGPNQPQHF. The CDR3 DNA reads as TGTGCCAGCAGCAGGGGCCCCAATCAGCCCCAGCATTTT.

This chain joins TRBV29-1 and TRBJ2-2; tentative D call: TRBD1 (5 bases). CDR1 and CDR2 (germline): SQVTM, ANQGSEA. V dropped 3 bases and J dropped 4 bases, with 9 bases sitting between them. There are 13 residues in the CDR3. In DNA, the CDR3 is TGCAGCGTTGATGGACAAGGCACCGGGGAGCTGTTTTTT. Its protein product is CSVDGQGTGELFF.